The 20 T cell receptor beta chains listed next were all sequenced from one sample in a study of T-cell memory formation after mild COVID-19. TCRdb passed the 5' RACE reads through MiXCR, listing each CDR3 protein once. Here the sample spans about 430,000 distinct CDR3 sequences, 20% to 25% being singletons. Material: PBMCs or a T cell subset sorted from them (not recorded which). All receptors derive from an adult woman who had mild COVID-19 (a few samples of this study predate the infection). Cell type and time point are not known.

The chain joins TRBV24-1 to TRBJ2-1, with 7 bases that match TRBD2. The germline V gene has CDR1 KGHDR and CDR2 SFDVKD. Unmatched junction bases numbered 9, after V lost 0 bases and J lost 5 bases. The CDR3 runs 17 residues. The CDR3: CATSDLPRGGQDNEQFF. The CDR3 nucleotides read TGTGCCACCAGTGATTTGCCAAGGGGAGGGCAGGACAATGAGCAGTTCTTC.

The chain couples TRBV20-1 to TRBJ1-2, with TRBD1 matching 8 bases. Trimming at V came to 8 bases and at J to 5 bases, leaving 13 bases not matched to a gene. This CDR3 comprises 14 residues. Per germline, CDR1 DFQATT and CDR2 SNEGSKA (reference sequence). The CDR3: CSPEAAGGVYGYTF. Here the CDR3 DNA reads TGCAGTCCCGAGGCGGCAGGGGGCGTTTATGGCTACACCTTC.

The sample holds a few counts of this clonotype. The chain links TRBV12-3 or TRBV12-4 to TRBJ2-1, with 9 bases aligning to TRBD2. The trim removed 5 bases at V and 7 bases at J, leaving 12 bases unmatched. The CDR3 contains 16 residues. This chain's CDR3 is CASSAGLAYLGNEQFF. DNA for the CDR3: TGTGCCAGCAGTGCGGGACTAGCCTATCTAGGGAATGAGCAGTTCTTC.

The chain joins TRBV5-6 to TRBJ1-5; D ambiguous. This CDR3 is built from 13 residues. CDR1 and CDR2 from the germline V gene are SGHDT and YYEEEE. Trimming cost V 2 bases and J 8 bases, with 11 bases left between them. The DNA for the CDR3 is TGTGCCAGCAGCTTAGGCGGGAAAGAGCCCCAGCATTTT. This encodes CASSLGGKEPQHF. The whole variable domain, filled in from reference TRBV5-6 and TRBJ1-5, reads DAGVTQSPTHLIKTRGQQVTLRCSPKSGHDTVSWYQQALGQGPQFIFQYYEEEERQRGNFPDRFSGHQFPNYSSELNVNALLLGDSALYLCASSLGGKEPQHFGDGTRLSIL.

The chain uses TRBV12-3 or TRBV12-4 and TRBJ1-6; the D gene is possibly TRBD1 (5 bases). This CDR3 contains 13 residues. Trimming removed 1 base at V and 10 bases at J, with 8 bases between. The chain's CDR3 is CASSLGDPSPLHF. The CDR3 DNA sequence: TGTGCCAGCAGTTTAGGGGACCCCTCACCCCTCCACTTT.

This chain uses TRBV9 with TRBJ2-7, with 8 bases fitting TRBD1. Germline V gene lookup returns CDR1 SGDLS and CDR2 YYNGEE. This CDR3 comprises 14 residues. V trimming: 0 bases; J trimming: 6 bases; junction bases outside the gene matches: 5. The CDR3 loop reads CASSVDWTGTEQYF. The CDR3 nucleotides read TGTGCCAGCAGCGTAGATTGGACAGGGACCGAGCAGTACTTC.

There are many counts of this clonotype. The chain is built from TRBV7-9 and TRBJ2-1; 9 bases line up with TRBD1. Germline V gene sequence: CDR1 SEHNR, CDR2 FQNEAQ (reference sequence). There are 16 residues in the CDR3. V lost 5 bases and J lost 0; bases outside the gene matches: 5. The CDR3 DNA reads TGTGCCAGCAGCCCAGGACAGGGGTCCTCCTACAATGAGCAGTTCTTC. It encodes CASSPGQGSSYNEQFF. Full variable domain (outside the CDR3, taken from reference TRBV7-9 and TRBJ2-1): DTGVSQNPRHKITKRGQNVTFRCDPISEHNRLYWYRQTLGQGPEFLTYFQNEAQLEKSRLLSDRFSAERPKGSFSTLEIQRTEQGDSAMYLCASSPGQGSSYNEQFFGPGTRLTVL.

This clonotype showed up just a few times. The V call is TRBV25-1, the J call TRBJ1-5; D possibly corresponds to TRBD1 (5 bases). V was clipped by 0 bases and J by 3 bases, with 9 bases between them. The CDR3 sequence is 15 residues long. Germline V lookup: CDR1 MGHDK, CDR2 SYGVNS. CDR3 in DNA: TGTGCCAGCAGTGAATATGACAGCCCCAATCAGCCCCAGCATTTT. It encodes CASSEYDSPNQPQHF.

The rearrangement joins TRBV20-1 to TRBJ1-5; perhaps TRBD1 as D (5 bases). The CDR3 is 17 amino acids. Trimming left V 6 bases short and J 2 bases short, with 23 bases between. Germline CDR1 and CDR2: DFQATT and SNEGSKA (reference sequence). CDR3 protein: CSAIRLRGDLGNQPQHF. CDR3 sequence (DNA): TGCAGTGCGATCAGACTTCGGGGGGACCTGGGCAATCAGCCCCAGCATTTT.

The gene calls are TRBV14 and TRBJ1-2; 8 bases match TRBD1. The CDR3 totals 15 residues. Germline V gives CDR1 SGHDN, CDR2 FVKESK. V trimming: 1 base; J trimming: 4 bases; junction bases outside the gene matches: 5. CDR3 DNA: TGTGCCAGCAGCCAAGTACCAGGGGGCAGCTATGGCTACACCTTC. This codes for CASSQVPGGSYGYTF. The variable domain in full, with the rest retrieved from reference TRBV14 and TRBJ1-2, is EAGVTQFPSHSVIEKGQTVTLRCDPISGHDNLYWYRRVMGKEIKFLLHFVKESKQDESGMPNNRFLAERTGGTYSTLKVQPAELEDSGVYFCASSQVPGGSYGYTFGSGTRLTVV.

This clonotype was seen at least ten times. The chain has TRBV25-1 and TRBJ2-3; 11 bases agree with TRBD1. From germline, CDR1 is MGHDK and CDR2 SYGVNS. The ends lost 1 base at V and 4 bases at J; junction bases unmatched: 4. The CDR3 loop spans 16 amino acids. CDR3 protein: CASSESGTGGSDTQYF. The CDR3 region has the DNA TGTGCCAGCAGTGAATCGGGGACAGGGGGGTCAGATACGCAGTATTTT.

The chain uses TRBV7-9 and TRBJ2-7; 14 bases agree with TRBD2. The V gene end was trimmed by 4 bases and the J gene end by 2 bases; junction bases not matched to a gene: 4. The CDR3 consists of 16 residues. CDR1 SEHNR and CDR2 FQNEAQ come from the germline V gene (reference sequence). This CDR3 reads CASSSGLAGGAYEQYF. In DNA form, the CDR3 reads TGTGCCAGCAGCTCCGGACTAGCGGGGGGAGCCTACGAGCAGTACTTC.

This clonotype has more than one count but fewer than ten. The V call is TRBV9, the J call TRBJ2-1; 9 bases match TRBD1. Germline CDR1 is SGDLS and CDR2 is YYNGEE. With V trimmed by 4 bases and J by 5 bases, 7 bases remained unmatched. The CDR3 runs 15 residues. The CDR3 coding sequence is TGTGCCAGCAGCCAAGGACAGGGGAGGAACAATGAGCAGTTCTTC. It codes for CASSQGQGRNNEQFF.

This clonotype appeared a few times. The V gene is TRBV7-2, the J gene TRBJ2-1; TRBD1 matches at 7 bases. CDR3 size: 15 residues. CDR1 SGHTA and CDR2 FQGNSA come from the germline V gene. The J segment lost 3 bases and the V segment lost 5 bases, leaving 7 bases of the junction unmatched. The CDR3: CASSTTGQSYNEQFF. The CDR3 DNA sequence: TGTGCCAGCAGCACTACGGGACAGAGCTACAATGAGCAGTTCTTC.

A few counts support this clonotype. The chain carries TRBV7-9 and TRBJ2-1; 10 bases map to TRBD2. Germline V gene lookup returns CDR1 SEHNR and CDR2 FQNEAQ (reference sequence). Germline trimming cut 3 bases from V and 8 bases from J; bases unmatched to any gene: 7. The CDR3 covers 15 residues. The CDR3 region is CASSFGLAASDEQFF. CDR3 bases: TGTGCCAGCAGCTTTGGACTAGCGGCCTCGGATGAGCAGTTCTTC.

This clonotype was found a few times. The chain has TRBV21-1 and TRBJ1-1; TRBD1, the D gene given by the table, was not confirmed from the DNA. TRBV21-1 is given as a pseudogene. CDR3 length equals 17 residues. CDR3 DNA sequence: TGTGCCAGCAGTCACTTTCTATGGGGGGGAGTGAACACTGAAGCTTTCTTT. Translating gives CASSHFLWGGVNTEAFF.

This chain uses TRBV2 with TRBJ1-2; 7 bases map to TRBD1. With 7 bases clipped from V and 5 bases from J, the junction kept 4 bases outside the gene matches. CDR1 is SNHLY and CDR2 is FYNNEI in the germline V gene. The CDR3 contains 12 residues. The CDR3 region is CASMQGVYGYTF. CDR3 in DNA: TGTGCCAGCATGCAGGGGGTGTATGGCTACACCTTC.

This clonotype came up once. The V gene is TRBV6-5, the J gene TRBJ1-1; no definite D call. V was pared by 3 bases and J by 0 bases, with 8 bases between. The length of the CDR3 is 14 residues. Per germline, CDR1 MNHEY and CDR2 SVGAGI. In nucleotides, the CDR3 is TGTGCCAGCAGTTATGGCAGACTGAACACTGAAGCTTTCTTT. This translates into CASSYGRLNTEAFF.

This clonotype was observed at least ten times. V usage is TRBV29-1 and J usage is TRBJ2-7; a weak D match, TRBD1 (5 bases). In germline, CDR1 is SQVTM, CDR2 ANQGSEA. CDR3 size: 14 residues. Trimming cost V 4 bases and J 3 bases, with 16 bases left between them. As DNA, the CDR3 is TGCAGCGTTGCGGCGGCAGGGAACCTCTACGAGCAGTACTTC. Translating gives CSVAAAGNLYEQYF.

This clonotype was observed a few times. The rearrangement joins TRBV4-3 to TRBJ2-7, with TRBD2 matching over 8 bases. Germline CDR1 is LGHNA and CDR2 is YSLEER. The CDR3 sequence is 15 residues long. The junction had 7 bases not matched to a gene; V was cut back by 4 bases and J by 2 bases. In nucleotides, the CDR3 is TGCGCCAGCAGCCGGCTGCTAGCGGGTCCCTACGAGCAGTACTTC. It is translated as CASSRLLAGPYEQYF.